The following is a T cell receptor (beta chain) sequence with its context. The antigen remains undetermined. CD45RO-negative cells were positively selected for CCR7, leaving out terminally differentiated effector memory CD45RA+ cells. Those who donated, Caucasian adults without exception, all lived in Nashville, Tennessee. The data are from a study of shared clonotypes between healthy human individuals. Study conclusions and caveats: Generally, naive subsets (rather than memory subsets) showed larger estimated richness. The naive CD4 repertoires of a few donors were compared, and about 5% of clonotypes were shared.

Sorted-subset replicate PCRs used approximately 180 ng of genomic DNA. This amount corresponded to about 29,000 T cell genomes. The method was immunoSEQ multiplex PCR; TCRdb's version includes in-frame clones alone and lacks a portion of them. The data show around 2.1 million clones, approximately 94% seen once. The source material was naive CD8+ T cells from PBMCs. The origin of this receptor is a man between 18 and 35 years old in good health. Some clones in this sample may be carry-over from other donors' samples.

The CDR3 DNA sequence: TGCGCCAGCAGCCACCCTACCGGGGCCTCTGGAAACACCATATATTTT. Its translation: CASSHPTGASGNTIYF. The chain has TRBV4-1 and TRBJ1-3; possible D gene TRBD1, 5 bases. V lost 3 bases and J 0 bases, leaving 12 bases between the germline ends. The CDR3 is 16 amino acids. Germline V gene data show CDR1 as MGHRA and CDR2 as YSYEKL.